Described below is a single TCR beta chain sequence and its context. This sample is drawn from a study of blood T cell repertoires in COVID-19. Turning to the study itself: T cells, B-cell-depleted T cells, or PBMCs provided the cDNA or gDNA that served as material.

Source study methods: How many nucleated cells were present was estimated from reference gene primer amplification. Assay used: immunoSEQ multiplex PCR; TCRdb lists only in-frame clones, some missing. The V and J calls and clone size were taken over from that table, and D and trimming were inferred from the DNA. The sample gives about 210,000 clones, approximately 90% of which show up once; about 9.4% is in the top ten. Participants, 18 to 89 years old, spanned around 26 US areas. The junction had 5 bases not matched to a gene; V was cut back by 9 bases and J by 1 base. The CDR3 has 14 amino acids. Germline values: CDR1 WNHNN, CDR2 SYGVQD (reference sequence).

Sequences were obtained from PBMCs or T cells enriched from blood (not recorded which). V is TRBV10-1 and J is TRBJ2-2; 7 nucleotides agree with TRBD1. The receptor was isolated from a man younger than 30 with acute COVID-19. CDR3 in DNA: TGCGCCAGTCCGGGACAGAAGAACACCGGGGAGCTGTTTTTT. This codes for CASPGQKNTGELFF.